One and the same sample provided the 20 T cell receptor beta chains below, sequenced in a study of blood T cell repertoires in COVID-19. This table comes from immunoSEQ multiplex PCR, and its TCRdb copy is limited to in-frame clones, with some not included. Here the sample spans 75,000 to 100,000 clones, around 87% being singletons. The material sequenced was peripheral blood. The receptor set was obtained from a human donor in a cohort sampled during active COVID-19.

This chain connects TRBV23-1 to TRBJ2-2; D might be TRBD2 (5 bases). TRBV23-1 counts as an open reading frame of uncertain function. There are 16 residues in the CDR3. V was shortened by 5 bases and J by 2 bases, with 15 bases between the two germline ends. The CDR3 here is CASSGGLKSNTGELFF. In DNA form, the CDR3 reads TGCGCCAGCAGTGGCGGGCTTAAATCAAACACCGGGGAGCTGTTTTTT.

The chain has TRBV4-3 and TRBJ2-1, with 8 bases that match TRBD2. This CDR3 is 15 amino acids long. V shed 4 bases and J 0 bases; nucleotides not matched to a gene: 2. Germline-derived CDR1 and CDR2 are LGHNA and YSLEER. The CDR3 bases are TGCGCCAGCAGCCGTAGCGGGGACTCCTACAATGAGCAGTTCTTC. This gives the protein CASSRSGDSYNEQFF.

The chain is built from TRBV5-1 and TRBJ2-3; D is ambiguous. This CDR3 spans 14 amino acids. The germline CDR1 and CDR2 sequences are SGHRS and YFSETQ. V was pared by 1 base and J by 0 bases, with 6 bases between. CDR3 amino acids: CASSLLLSTDTQYF. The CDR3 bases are TGCGCCAGCAGCTTGTTACTTAGCACAGATACGCAGTATTTT.

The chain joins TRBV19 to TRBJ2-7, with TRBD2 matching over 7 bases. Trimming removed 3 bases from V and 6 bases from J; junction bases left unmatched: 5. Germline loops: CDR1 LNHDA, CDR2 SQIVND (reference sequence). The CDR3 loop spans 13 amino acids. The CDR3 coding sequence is TGTGCCAGTAGTATCAGCGGGAACCCCGAGCAGTACTTC. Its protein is CASSISGNPEQYF.

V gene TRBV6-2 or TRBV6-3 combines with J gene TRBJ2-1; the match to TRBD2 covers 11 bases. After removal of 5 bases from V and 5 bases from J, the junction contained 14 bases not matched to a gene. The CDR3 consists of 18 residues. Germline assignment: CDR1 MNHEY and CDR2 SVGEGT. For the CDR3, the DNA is TGTGCCAGCAGTCACCCGTTAATAGCGGGAGGGCCCCACAATGAGCAGTTCTTC. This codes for CASSHPLIAGGPHNEQFF.

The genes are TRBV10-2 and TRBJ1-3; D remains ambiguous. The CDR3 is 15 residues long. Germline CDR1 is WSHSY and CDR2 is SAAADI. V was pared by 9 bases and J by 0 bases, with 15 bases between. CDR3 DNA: TGCGCCAGTCGTATGACATCTGACTCTGGAAACACCATATATTTT. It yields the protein CASRMTSDSGNTIYF.

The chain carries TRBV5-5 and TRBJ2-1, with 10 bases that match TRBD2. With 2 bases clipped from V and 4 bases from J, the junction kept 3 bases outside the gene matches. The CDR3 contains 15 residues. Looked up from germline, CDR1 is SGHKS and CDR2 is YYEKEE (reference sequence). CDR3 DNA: TGTGCCAGCAGCTTTACTAGCGGGATTTACAATGAGCAGTTCTTC. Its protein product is CASSFTSGIYNEQFF.

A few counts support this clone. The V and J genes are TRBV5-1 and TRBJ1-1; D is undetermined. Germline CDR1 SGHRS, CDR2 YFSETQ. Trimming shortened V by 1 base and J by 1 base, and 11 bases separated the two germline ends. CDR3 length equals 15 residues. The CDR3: CASSLLDTSNTEAFF. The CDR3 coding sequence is TGCGCCAGCAGCTTGCTTGACACCTCGAACACTGAAGCTTTCTTT.

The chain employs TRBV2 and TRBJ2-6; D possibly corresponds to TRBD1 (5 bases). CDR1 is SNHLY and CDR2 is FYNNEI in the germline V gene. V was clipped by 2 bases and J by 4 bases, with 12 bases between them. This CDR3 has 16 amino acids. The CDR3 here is CASSETGVLGANVLTF. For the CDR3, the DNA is TGTGCCAGCAGTGAAACAGGCGTGTTGGGGGCCAACGTCCTGACTTTC.

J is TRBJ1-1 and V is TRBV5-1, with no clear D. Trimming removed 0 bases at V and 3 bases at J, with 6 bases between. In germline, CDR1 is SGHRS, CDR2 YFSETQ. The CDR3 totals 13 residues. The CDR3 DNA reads TGCGCCAGCAGCTTGGAGCAGGACACTGAAGCTTTCTTT. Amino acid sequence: CASSLEQDTEAFF.

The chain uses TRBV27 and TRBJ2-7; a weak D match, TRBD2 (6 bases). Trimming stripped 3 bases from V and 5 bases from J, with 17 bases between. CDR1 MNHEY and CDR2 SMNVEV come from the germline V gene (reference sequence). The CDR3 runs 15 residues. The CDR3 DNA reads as TGTGCCAGCAGTTTGACTAGTTCTGGGTTCGACGAGCAGTACTTC. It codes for CASSLTSSGFDEQYF.

CDR3 in DNA: TGTGCCAGCAGTTACCGTCAGGGGGCTCGGTACGAGCAGTACTTC. Amino acids: CASSYRQGARYEQYF. This rearrangement joins TRBV6-5 to TRBJ2-7, with 8 bases fitting TRBD1. After removal of 2 bases from V and 4 bases from J, the junction contained 7 bases not matched to a gene. Germline assignment: CDR1 MNHEY and CDR2 SVGAGI. CDR3 size: 15 residues.

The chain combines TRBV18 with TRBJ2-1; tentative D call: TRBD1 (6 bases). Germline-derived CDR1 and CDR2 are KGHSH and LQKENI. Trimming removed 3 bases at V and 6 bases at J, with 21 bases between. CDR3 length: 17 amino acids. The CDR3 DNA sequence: TGTGCCAGCTCACCTTTCCAGGGGCTTTCTGAGGCCAATGAGCAGTTCTTC. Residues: CASSPFQGLSEANEQFF.

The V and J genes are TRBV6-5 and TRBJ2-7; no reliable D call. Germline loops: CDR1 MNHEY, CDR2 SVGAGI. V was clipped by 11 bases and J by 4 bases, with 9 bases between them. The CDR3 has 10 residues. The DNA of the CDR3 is TGTGCCCTCGGGTCTTACGAGCAGTACTTC. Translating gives CALGSYEQYF.

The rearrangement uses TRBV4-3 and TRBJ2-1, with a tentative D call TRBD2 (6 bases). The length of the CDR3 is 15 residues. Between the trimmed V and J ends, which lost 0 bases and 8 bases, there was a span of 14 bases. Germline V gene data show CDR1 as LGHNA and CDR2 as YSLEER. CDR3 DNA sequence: TGCGCCAGCAGCCAAGAGGCGGGAATACCCCATGAGCAGTTCTTC. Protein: CASSQEAGIPHEQFF.

CDR3 bases: TGTGCCAGCAGTTTTGACAGGAGATTCTACGAGCAGTACTTC. Amino acid sequence: CASSFDRRFYEQYF. This sequence joins TRBV28 and TRBJ2-7; D is possibly TRBD1 (6 bases). The CDR3 covers 14 residues. In germline, CDR1 is MDHEN, CDR2 SYDVKM. V shed 3 bases and J shed 3 bases, with 12 bases lying between them. Filled out from reference TRBV28 and TRBJ2-7, the complete variable domain reads DVKVTQSSRYLVKRTGEKVFLECVQDMDHENMFWYRQDPGLGLRLIYFSYDVKMKEKGDIPEGYSVSREKKERFSLILESASTNQTSMYLCASSFDRRFYEQYFGPGTRLTVT.

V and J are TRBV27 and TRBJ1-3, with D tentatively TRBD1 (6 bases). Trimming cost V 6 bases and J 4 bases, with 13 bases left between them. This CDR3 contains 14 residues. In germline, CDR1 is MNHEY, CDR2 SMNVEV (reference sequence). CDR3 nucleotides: TGTGCCAGCAGAGGCGTGGGGGCCGGAAACACCATATATTTT. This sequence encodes CASRGVGAGNTIYF.

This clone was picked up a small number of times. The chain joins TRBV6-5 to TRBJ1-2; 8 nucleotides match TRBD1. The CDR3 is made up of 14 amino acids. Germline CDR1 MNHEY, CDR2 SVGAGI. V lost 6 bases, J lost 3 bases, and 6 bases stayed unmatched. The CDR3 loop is CASSFYRGDYGYTF. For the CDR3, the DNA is TGTGCCAGCAGCTTTTACAGGGGGGACTATGGCTACACCTTC.

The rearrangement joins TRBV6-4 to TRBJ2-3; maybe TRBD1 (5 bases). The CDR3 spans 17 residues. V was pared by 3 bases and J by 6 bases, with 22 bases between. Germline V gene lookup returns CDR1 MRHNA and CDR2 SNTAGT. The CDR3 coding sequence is TGTGCCAGCAGTGAATTGGATTTTTTAGGGGATCTGGATACGCAGTATTTT. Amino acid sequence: CASSELDFLGDLDTQYF.

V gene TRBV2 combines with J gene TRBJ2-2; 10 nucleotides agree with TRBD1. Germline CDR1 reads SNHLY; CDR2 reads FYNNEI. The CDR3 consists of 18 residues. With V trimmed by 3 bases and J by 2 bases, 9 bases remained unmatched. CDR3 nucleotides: TGTGCCAGCAGTGAGAACCCCCGGGACAGGGGAAACACCGGGGAGCTGTTTTTT. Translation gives CASSENPRDRGNTGELFF.